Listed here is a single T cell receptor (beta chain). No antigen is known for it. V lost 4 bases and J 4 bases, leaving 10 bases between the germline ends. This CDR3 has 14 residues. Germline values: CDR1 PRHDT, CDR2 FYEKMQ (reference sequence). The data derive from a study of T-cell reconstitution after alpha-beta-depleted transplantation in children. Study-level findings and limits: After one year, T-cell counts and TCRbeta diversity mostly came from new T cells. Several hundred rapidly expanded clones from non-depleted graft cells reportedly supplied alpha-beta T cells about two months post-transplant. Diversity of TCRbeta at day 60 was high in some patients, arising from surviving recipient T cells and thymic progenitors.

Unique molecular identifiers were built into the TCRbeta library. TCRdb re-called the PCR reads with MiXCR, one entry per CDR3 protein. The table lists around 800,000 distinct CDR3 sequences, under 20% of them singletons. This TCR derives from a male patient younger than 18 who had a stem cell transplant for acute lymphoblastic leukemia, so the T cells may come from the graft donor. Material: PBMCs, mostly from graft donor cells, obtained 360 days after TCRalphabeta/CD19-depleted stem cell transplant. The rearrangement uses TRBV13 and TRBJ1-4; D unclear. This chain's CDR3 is CASSSRIYNEKLFF. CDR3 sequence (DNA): TGTGCCAGCAGCTCACGCATCTATAATGAAAAACTGTTTTTT.